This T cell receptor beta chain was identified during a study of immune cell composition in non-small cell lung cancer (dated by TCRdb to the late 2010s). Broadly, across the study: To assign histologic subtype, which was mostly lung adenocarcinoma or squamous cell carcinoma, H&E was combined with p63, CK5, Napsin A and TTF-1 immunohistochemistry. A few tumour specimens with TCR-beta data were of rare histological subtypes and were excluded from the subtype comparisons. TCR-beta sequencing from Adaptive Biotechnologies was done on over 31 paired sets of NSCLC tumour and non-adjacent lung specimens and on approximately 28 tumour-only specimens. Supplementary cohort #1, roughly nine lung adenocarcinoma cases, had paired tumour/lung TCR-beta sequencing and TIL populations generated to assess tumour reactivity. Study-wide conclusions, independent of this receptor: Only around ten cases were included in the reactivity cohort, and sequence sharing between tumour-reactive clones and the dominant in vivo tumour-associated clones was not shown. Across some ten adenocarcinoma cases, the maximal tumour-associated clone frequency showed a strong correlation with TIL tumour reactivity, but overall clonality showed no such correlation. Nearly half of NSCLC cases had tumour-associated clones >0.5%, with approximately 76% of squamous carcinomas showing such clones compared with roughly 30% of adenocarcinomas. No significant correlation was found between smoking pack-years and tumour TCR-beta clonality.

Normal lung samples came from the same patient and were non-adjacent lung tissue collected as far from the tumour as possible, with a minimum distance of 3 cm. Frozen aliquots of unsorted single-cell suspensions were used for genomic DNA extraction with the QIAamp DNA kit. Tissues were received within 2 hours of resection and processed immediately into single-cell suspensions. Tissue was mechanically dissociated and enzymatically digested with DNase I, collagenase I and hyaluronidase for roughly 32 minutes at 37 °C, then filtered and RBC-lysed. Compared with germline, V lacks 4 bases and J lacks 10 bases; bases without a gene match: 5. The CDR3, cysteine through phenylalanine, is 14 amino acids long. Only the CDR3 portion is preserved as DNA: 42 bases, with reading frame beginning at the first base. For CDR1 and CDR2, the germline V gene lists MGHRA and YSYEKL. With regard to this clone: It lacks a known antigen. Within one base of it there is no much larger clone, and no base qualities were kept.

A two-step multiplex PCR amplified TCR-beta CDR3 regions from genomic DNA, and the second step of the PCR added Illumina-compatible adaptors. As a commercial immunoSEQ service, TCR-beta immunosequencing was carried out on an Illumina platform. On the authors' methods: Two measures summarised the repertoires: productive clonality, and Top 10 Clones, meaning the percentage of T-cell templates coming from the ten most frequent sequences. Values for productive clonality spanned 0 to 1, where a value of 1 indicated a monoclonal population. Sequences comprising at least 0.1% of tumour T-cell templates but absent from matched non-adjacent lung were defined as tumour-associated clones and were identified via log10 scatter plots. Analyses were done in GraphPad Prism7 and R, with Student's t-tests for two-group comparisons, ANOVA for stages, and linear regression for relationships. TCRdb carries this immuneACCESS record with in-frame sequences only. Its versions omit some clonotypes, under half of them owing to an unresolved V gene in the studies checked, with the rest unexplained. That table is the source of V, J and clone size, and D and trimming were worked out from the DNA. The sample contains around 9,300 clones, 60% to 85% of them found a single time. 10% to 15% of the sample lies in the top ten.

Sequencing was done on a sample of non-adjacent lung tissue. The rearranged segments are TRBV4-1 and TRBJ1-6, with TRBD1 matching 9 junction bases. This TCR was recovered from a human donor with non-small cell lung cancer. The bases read TGCGCCAGCAGCCTACGGACAGGGGACTCACCCCTCCACTTT. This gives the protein CASSLRTGDSPLHF.